Listed here are 5 T cell receptor beta chains from one sample, sequenced in a study of blood T cell repertoires in COVID-19. TCRdb's table, derived via immunoSEQ multiplex PCR, lists solely in-frame clones and lacks some. The data hold roughly 250,000 clones, with around four fifths observed a single time. The sequencing input was peripheral blood. These receptors were obtained from a woman aged 55-70 years with active or convalescent COVID-19.

This clone appeared a few times. The rearrangement joins TRBV6-5 to TRBJ1-5; D perhaps matches TRBD1 (6 bases). With 5 bases removed from V and 7 bases from J, the gap between germline ends came to 15 bases. CDR3 length equals 14 residues. Germline values: CDR1 MNHEY, CDR2 SVGAGI. DNA of the CDR3: TGTGCCAGCAGTCCCAACAGGGAGCGGCAGCCCCAGCATTTT. It specifies CASSPNRERQPQHF.

On this clone: A read error may produce the germline difference seen at one junction end. Other nucleotide sequences from this sample produce the same CDR3. The chain joins TRBV6-2 or TRBV6-3 to TRBJ1-6; perhaps TRBD1 as D (5 bases). Germline loops: CDR1 MNHEY, CDR2 SVGEGT. The length of the CDR3 is 15 residues. The DNA of the CDR3 is TGTGCTAGCAGCCTTGGGGCCGAGCTAAATTCACCCCTCCACTTT. This translates into CASSLGAELNSPLHF.

The genes are TRBV12-3 or TRBV12-4 and TRBJ2-7; no clear D gene. V was shortened by 4 bases and J by 9 bases, with 13 bases between the two germline ends. The CDR3 extends over 12 amino acids. The CDR3 DNA reads TGTGCCAGCAGTTCCATACCGAGTTGGCAGTACTTC. Translated: CASSSIPSWQYF.

The gene calls are TRBV3-1 (or the pseudogene TRBV3-2) and TRBJ1-4; no definite D call. The CDR3 runs to 17 residues. CDR1 is LGHDT, CDR2 YNNKEL, per germline (reference sequence). The V gene lost 4 bases and the J gene lost 6 bases, with 21 bases spanning the gap. The CDR3 reads CASSPPRQARAYEKLFF. CDR3 in DNA: TGTGCCAGCAGCCCCCCCCGCCAGGCCAGAGCATATGAAAAACTGTTTTTT.

The chain has TRBV19 and TRBJ1-2; weak D call: TRBD1 (6 bases). Germline lookup yields CDR1 LNHDA and CDR2 SQIVND (reference sequence). Trimming shortened V by 4 bases and J by 3 bases, and 15 bases separated the two germline ends. CDR3 length equals 15 residues. The CDR3 bases are TGTGCCAGTAGTACCCGCAGGGGTAAAGACTATGGCTACACCTTC. It specifies CASSTRRGKDYGYTF.